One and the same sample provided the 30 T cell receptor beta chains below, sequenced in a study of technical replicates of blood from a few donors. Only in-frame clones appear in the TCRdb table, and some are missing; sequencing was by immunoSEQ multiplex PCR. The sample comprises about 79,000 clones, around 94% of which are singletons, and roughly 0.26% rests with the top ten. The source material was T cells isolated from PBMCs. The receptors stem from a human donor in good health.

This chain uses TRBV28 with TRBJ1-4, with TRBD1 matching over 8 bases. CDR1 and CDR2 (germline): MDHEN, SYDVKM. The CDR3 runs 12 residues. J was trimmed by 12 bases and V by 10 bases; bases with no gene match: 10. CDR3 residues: CATRDRGIELFF. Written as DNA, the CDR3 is TGTGCCACCAGAGACAGGGGAATAGAACTGTTTTTT.

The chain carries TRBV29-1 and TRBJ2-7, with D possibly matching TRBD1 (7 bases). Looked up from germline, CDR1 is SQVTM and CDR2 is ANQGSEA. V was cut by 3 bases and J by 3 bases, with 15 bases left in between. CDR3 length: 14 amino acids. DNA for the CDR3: TGCAGCGTTGACGGGCGGGACAGACTCTACGAGCAGTACTTC. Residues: CSVDGRDRLYEQYF.

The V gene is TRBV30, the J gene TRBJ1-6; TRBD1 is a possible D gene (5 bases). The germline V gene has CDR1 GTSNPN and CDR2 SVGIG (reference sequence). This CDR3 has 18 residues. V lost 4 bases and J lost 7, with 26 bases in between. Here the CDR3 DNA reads TGTGCCTGGACTATCGCCAGGGCGGGGCCCCGTTACAATTCACCCCTCCACTTT. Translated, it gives CAWTIARAGPRYNSPLHF.

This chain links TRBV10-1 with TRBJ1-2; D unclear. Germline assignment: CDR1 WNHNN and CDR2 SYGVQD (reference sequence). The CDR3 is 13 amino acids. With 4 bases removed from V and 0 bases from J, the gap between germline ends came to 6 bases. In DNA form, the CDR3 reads TGCGCCAGCAGTGTCGAGCCTAACTATGGCTACACCTTC. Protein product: CASSVEPNYGYTF.

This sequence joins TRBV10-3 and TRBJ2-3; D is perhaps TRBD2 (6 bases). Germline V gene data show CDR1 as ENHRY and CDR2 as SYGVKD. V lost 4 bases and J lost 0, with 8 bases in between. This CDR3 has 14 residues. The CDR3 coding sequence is TGTGCCATCAGTGTAGCGGTAAGCACAGATACGCAGTATTTT. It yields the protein CAISVAVSTDTQYF.

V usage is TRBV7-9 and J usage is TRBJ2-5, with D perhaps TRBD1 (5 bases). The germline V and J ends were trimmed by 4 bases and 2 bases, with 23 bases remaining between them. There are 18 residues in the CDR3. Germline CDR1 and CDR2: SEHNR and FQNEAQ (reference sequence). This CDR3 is CASSSLPQGPRTQETQYF. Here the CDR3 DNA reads TGTGCCAGCAGCTCTTTGCCTCAAGGGCCCAGGACACAAGAGACCCAGTACTTC.

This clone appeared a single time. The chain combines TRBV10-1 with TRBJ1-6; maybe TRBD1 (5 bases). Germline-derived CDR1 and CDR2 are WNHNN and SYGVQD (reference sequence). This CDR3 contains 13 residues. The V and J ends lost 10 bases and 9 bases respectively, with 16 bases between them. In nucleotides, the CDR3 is TGCGCCACCCAAGTTAGGAGGGGTTCACCCCTCCACTTT. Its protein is CATQVRRGSPLHF.

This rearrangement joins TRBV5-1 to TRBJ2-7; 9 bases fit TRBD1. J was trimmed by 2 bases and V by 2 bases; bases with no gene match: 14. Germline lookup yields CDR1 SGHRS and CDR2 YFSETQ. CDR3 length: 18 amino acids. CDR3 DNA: TGCGCCAGCAGCTTCACGGGACAGGGAGGCGTAGGCACCTACGAGCAGTACTTC. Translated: CASSFTGQGGVGTYEQYF.

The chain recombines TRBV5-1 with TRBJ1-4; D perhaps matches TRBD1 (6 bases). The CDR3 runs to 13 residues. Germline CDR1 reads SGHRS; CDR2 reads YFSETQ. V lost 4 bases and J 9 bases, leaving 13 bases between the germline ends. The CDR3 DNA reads TGCGCCAGCAGCCCTGAGACAGGCCAAAAACTGTTTTTT. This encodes CASSPETGQKLFF.

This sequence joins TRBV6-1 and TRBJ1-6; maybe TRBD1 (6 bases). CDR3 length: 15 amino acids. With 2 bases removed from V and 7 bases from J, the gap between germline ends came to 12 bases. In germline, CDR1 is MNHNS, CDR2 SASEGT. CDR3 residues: CASSELGDRNSPLHF. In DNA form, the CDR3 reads TGTGCCAGCAGTGAATTGGGAGACAGGAATTCACCCCTCCACTTT.

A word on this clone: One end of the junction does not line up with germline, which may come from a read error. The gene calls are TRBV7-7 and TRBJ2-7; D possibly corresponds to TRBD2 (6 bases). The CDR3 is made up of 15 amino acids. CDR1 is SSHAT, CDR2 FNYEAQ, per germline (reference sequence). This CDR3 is CASSPGDRNSYEQYF. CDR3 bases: TGTGCTAGCAGCCCGGGGGATAGGAACTCCTACGAGCAGTACTTC.

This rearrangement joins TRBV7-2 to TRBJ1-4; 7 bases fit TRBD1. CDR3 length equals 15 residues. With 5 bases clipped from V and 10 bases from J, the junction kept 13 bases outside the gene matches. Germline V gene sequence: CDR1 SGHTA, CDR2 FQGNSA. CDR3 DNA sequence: TGTGCCAGCAGCCCGAAGACAGGGTCGGCGACAAAACTGTTTTTT. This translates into CASSPKTGSATKLFF.

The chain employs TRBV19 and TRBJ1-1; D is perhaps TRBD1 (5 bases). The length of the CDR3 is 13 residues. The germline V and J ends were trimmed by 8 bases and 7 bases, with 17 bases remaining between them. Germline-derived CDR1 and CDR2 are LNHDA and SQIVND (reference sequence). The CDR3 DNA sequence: TGTGCCAGTGGGGTTACAGGTAGATTTGAAGCTTTCTTT. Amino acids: CASGVTGRFEAFF.

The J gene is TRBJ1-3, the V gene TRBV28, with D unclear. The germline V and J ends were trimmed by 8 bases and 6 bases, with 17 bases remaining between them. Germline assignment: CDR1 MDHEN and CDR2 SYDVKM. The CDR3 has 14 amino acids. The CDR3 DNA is TGTGCCAGCGAAACCGGGAGAAGGGAAAACACCATATATTTT. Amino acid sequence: CASETGRRENTIYF.

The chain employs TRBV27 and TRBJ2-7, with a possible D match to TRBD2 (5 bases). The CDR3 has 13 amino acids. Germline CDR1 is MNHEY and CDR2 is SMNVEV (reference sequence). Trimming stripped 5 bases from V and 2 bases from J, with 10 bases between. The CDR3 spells CASSIQRTYEQYF. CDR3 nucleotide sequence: TGTGCCAGCAGTATCCAGCGGACCTACGAGCAGTACTTC.

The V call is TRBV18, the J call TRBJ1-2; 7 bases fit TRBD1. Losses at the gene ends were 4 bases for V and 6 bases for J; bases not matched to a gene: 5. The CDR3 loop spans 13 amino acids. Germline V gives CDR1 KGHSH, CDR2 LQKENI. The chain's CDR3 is CASSQGTVNGYTF. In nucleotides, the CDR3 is TGTGCCAGCTCACAGGGGACAGTAAATGGCTACACCTTC.

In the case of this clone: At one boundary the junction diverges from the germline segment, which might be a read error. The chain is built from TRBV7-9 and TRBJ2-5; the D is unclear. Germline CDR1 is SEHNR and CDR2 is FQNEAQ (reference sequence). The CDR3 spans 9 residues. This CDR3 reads CASSLPIHF. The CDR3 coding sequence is TGTGCCAGCAGCTTACCCATCCACTTC.

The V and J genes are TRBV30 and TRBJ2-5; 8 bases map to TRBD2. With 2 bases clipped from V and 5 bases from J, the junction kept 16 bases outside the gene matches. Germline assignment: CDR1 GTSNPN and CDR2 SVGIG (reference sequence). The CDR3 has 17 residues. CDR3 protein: CAWSYSLTSGRLETQYF. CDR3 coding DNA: TGTGCCTGGAGTTATTCATTAACTAGCGGACGTCTGGAGACCCAGTACTTC.

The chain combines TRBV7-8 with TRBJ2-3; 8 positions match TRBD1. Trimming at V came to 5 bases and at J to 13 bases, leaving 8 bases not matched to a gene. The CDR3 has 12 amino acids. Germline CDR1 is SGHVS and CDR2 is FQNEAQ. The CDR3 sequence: CASSTQPGQEYF. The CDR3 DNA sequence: TGTGCCAGCAGCACCCAGCCGGGACAGGAGTATTTT.

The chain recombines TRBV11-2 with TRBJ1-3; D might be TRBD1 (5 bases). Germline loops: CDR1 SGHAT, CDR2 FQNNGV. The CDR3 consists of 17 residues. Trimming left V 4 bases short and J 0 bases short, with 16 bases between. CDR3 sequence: CASSSFVGGVSGNTIYF. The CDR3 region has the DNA TGTGCCAGCAGCTCCTTTGTCGGAGGGGTCTCTGGAAACACCATATATTTT.

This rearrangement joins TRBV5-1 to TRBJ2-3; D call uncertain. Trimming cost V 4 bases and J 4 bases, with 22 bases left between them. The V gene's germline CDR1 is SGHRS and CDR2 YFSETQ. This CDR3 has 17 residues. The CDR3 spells CASSITSMTGFPDTQYF. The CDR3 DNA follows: TGCGCCAGCAGCATCACATCTATGACGGGTTTCCCAGATACGCAGTATTTT.

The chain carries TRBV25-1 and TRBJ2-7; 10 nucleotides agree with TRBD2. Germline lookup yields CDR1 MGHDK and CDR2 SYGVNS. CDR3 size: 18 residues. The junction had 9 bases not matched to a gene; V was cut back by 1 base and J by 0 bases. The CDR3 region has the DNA TGTGCCAGCAGTGAATTCGACGGGACTAGCGATCGCTCCTACGAGCAGTACTTC. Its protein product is CASSEFDGTSDRSYEQYF.

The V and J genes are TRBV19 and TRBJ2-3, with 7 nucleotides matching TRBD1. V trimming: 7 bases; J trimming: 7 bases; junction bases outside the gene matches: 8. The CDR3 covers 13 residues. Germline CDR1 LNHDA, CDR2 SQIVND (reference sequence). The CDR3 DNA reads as TGTGCCAGTAACATACAACAGGGGAATACGCAGTATTTT. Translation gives CASNIQQGNTQYF.

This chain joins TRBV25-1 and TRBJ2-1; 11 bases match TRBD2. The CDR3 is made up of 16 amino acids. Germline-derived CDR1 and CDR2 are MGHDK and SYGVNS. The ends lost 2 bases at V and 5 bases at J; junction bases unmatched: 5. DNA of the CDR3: TGTGCCAGCAGTGAAGCTAGCGGGAGGATCCACAATGAGCAGTTCTTC. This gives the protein CASSEASGRIHNEQFF.

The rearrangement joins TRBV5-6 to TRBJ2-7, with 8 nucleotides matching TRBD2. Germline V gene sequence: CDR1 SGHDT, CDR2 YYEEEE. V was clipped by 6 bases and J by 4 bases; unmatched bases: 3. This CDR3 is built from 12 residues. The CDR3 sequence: CASNKREYEQYF. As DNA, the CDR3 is TGTGCCAGCAACAAGCGGGAGTACGAGCAGTACTTC.

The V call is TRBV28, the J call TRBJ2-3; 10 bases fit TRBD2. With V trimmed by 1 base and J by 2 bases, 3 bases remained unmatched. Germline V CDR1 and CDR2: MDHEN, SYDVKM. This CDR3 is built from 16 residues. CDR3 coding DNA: TGTGCCAGCAGTTTATTTGGACTAGCGGTCACAGATACGCAGTATTTT. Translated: CASSLFGLAVTDTQYF.

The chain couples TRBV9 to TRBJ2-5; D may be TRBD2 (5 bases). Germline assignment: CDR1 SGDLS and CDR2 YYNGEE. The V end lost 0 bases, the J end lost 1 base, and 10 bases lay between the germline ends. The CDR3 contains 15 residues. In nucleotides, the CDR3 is TGTGCCAGCAGCGTAGGTGCGGGTTCCCAAGAGACCCAGTACTTC. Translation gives CASSVGAGSQETQYF. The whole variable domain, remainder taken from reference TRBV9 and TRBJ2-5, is DSGVTQTPKHLITATGQRVTLRCSPRSGDLSVYWYQQSLDQGLQFLIQYYNGEERAKGNILERFSAQQFPDLHSELNLSSLELGDSALYFCASSVGAGSQETQYFGPGTRLLVL.

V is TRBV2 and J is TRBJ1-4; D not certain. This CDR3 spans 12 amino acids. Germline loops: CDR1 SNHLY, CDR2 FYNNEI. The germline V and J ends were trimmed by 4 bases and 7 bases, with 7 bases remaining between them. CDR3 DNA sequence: TGTGCCAGCAGTGTGCGAGCTGAAAAACTGTTTTTT. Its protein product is CASSVRAEKLFF.

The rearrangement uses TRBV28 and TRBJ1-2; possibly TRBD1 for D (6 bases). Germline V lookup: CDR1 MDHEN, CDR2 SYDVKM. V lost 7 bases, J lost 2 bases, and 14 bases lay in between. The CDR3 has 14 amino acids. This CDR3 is CASTQTGINYGYTF. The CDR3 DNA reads TGTGCCAGCACCCAAACAGGGATAAACTATGGCTACACCTTC.

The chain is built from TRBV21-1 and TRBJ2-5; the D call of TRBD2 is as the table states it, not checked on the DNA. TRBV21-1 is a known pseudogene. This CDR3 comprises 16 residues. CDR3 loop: CASSREGGQEGETQYF. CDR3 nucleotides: TGTGCCAGCAGCAGGGAGGGCGGGCAGGAGGGGGAGACCCAGTACTTC.